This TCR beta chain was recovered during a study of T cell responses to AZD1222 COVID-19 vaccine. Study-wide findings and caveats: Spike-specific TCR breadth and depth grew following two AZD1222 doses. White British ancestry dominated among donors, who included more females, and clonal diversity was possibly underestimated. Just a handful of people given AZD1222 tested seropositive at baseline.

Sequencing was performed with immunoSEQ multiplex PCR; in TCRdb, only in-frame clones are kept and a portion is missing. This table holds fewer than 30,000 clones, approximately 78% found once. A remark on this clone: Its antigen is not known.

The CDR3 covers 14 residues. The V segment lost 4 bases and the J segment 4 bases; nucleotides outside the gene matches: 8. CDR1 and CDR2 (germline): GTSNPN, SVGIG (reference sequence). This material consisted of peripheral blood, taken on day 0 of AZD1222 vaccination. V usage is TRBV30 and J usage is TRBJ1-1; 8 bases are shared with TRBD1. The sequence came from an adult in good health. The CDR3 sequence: CAWKWTGIITEAFF. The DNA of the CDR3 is TGTGCCTGGAAGTGGACAGGGATTATCACTGAAGCTTTCTTT. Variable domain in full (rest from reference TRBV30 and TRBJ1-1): SQTIHQWPATLVQPVGSPLSLECTVEGTSNPNLYWYRQAAGRGLQLLFYSVGIGQISSEVPQNLSASRPQDRQFILSSKKLLLSDSGFYLCAWKWTGIITEAFFGQGTRLTVV.